Listed below are T cell receptor beta chains from one sample, sequenced in a study of T cell repertoires in cytomegalovirus infection. TCRdb re-derived calls from the reads in MiXCR, one entry per CDR3 protein. The table lists about 180,000 distinct CDR3 sequences, approximately 15% of them singletons. Input material: PBMCs. All receptors derive from a human donor in good health (CMV status not recorded). Some clones in this sample may be carry-over from other donors' samples. The CDR3 runs from the conserved cysteine through the conserved F or W. The D gene is left open where the match is weak. For some rows the clone size is stated as once, few or many, or as a class when expanded; others skip it.

clone_size j_call cdr3_length d_call v_call cdr3_nt cdr3_aa
. TRBJ2-7 15 . TRBV18 TGTGCCAGCTCACCCTCCGGGACGGTCACCTACGAGCAGTACTTC CASSPSGTVTYEQYF
many TRBJ2-3 16 TRBD2 TRBV15 TGTGCCACCAGCGGAGAGGGGCGGGGGGGACTCTATACGCAGTATTTT CATSGEGRGGLYTQYF
few TRBJ1-1 17 . TRBV6-5 TGTGCCAGCAGTTACTCGACCCACTCAATCCAGAACACTGAAGCTTTCTTT CASSYSTHSIQNTEAFF
. TRBJ2-3 10 . TRBV20-1 TGCAGTGCTAGTATAGATACGCAGTATTTT CSASIDTQYF
few TRBJ2-3 14 TRBD2 TRBV7-3 TGTGCCAGCAGCTCGGGGGGGGGAACAGATACGCAGTATTTT CASSSGGGTDTQYF
few TRBJ2-1 12 . TRBV12-5 TGTGCTAGTGGTCCCACTGACTATGAGCAGTTCTTC CASGPTDYEQFF
many TRBJ2-7 16 . TRBV7-9 TGTGCCAGCAGCTTAGGGCCGATGGTAATCTCCTACGAGCAGTACTTC CASSLGPMVISYEQYF
few TRBJ1-1 14 TRBD1 TRBV6-6 TGTGCCAGCAGTTACTCGAGGGGGCGAGTGGAGGCTTTCTTT CASSYSRGRVEAFF
few TRBJ2-3 14 TRBD1 TRBV7-2 TGTGCCAGCAGCACGGACAGGCGGGCAGATACGCAGTATTTT CASSTDRRADTQYF
many TRBJ2-7 19 TRBD2 TRBV7-6 TGTGCCAGCAGCCCGTCGCTCGGGACTAGCGGGAGGAGCAAATACGAGCAGTACTTC CASSPSLGTSGRSKYEQYF
many TRBJ1-6 14 . TRBV28 TGTGCCAGCAGTTACAGCTCCTATAATTCACCCCTCCACTTT CASSYSSYNSPLHF
few TRBJ2-5 16 . TRBV20-1 TGCAGTGCTAGAGCTGCCGGACAGTTACTCCAAGAGACCCAGTACTTC CSARAAGQLLQETQYF
few TRBJ1-1 14 . TRBV2 TGTGCCAGCAGTGATTGGGGAGGGGGTACTGAAGCTTTCTTT CASSDWGGGTEAFF
few TRBJ1-3 16 . TRBV18 TGTGCCAGCTCACGCTTACCCGGGACTTCTGGAAACACCATATATTTT CASSRLPGTSGNTIYF
many TRBJ1-5 14 . TRBV2 TGTGCCAGCAGTTTACAGGGTTTCAATCAGCCCCAGCATTTT CASSLQGFNQPQHF
many TRBJ2-7 16 . TRBV12-3/TRBV12-4 TGTGCCAGCAGTTTAGCCCGGGACACAACTTACTACGAGCAGTACTTC CASSLARDTTYYEQYF
. TRBJ1-1 14 . TRBV27 TGTGCCAGCAGGGTACAACTACCGAACACTGAAGCTTTCTTT CASRVQLPNTEAFF
many TRBJ2-1 14 . TRBV7-9 TGTGCCAGCAGCTTTCCGGCGCCCCCCAATGAGCAGTTCTTC CASSFPAPPNEQFF
few TRBJ1-3 14 . TRBV20-1 TGCAGTGCGACTGGGCCCACGAAGGGAAACACCATATATTTT CSATGPTKGNTIYF
. TRBJ1-2 14 . TRBV20-1 TGCAGTGCTAGAGAGTACAGATCCGGCTATGGCTACACCTTC CSAREYRSGYGYTF
many TRBJ2-3 17 TRBD2 TRBV6-5 TGTGCCAGCAGTTACTCCACTCCTAGCGGGAAGGATGATACGCAGTATTTT CASSYSTPSGKDDTQYF
many TRBJ2-5 14 TRBD2 TRBV7-2 TGTGCCAGCAGCTCAGTCGGCGGGAGGGAGACCCAGTACTTC CASSSVGGRETQYF
few TRBJ2-4 13 . TRBV7-3 TGTGCCAGCAGCATTCCCCCTTTTAACATTCAGTACTTC CASSIPPFNIQYF
few TRBJ1-1 16 TRBD1 TRBV29-1 TGCAGCGTGAGGGGTCCGGACAGGGAGGCGGACACTGAAGCTTTCTTT CSVRGPDREADTEAFF
few TRBJ2-7 12 . TRBV29-1 TGCAGCGTTGGCGGGATCTTCTACGAGCAGTACTTC CSVGGIFYEQYF
few TRBJ2-7 17 TRBD2 TRBV11-2 TGTGCCAGCAGCTTAGATCCCGCGGGAGGGCCCTCCTACGAGCAGTACTTC CASSLDPAGGPSYEQYF
. TRBJ1-2 16 . TRBV28 TGTGCCAGCAGTTCGCGGGGACTCCGCCGTAACTATGGCTACACCTTC CASSSRGLRRNYGYTF
many TRBJ2-1 15 TRBD1 TRBV7-9 TGTGCCAGCAGCTTAGGTGGACAGGGACTCAATGAGCAGTTCTTC CASSLGGQGLNEQFF
. TRBJ1-1 11 . TRBV30 TGTGCCTGGAGTGTGCGGGATGAAGCTTTCTTT CAWSVRDEAFF
few TRBJ2-7 14 TRBD1 TRBV29-1 TGCAGCGCCAAGGACAGGGGGCGAGCCTACGAGCAGTACTTC CSAKDRGRAYEQYF
. TRBJ1-2 12 . TRBV3-1 TGTGCCAGCAGCCAAGGACAGACAAGCTACACCTTC CASSQGQTSYTF